The entry below describes one T cell receptor (beta chain). The CDR3 is made up of 16 amino acids. Per germline, CDR1 SGHTA and CDR2 FQGTGA. The V segment lost 5 bases and the J segment 3 bases; nucleotides outside the gene matches: 13. This entry is derived from a study of blood T cell repertoires in COVID-19. Study in general: Collection of acute and convalescent COVID-19 samples took place in the United States, Italy and Spain. Nucleic acid was either cDNA or gDNA, and it came from T cells, B-cell-depleted T cells, or PBMCs.

The authors' processing: Estimation of nucleated cell counts was performed using reference gene primer amplification. Method: immunoSEQ multiplex PCR; TCRdb's copy keeps in-frame clones and lacks some. The D gene and trimming were derived from the DNA, and the V and J assignments and clone size from that table. Here the sample spans 350,000 or so clones, 80% to 90% being singletons. This sequence originates from a man aged 30 to 45 with active or convalescent COVID-19. V usage is TRBV7-3 and J usage is TRBJ2-7; 7 bases align to TRBD2. Sequenced material: peripheral blood. CDR3 bases: TGTGCCAGCAGCGGGAAGGCGGGAAGGGAGGGCTACGAGCAGTACTTC. As protein: CASSGKAGREGYEQYF.